The next 18 T cell receptor beta chains were all read from a single sample in a study of regulatory T cells in long-lasting Graves disease. Regarding time point: newly diagnosed GD, antithyroid drugs for less than 3 months. With RNA extracted from PBMCs as input, the TCR library was made. Relying on iRepertoire HTBI primers and Arm-PCR of CDR3 regions, the team built TCR beta libraries. TCRdb ran MiXCR on the multiplex PCR reads and lists one entry per CDR3 protein. Of 450,000 to 700,000 distinct CDR3 sequences in the sample, roughly 14% were seen once. This sample also appeared in a second study, on T cells in Graves' hyperthyroidism and ophthalmopathy.

Sequencing was performed on peripheral blood mononuclear cells (PBMCs), taken at new diagnosis, from a patient treated with antithyroid drugs. All receptors derive from a man younger than 45 with Graves disease.

This clonotype was seen repeatedly, ten times or more. The CDR3 sequence is CASSPRRIVRLLEETQYF. CDR3 coding DNA: TGTGCCAGCAGTCCCAGAAGAATCGTCCGACTATTAGAAGAGACCCAGTACTTC. The chain combines TRBV6-1 with TRBJ2-5, with D perhaps matching TRBD2 (5 bases). The length of the CDR3 is 18 residues. Trimming shortened V by 5 bases and J by 3 bases, and 25 bases separated the two germline ends. CDR1 is MNHNS, CDR2 SASEGT, per germline.

Note on this clonotype: A much bigger clone sits one base away, suggesting this may be a read error. The rearrangement links TRBV3-1 to TRBJ2-7, with 7 positions matching TRBD1. This CDR3 is built from 16 residues. CDR1 LGHDT and CDR2 YNNKEL come from the germline V gene (reference sequence). The V and J ends lost 0 bases and 6 bases, in that order; junction bases with no gene match: 11. CDR3 DNA sequence: TGTGCCAGCAGCCAAGATCGAGGGACAGATTTAGGCGAGCAGTACTTC. Its protein is CASSQDRGTDLGEQYF.

This clonotype was counted many times. The V call is TRBV2, the J call TRBJ2-1, with D unresolved. Trimming removed 6 bases from V and 9 bases from J, with 15 bases in between. The germline gives CDR1 SNHLY, CDR2 FYNNEI. The CDR3 sequence is 13 residues long. CDR3 amino acids: CASRTEEFSEQFF. As DNA, the CDR3 is TGTGCCAGCAGGACCGAGGAGTTTTCTGAGCAGTTCTTC.

This clonotype was recorded at least ten times. This rearrangement joins TRBV11-2 to TRBJ2-2; TRBD1 aligns across 9 bases. V dropped 5 bases and J dropped 5; count of bases not matched to a gene: 3. This CDR3 has 14 amino acids. Germline V gene sequence: CDR1 SGHAT, CDR2 FQNNGV. The CDR3 spells CASSRDRVTGELFF. CDR3 DNA sequence: TGTGCCAGCAGCCGGGACAGGGTGACCGGGGAGCTGTTTTTT.

At least ten counts were recorded for this clonotype. The rearrangement joins TRBV10-3 to TRBJ2-7, with D tentatively TRBD2 (5 bases). Looked up from germline, CDR1 is ENHRY and CDR2 is SYGVKD. V gave up 2 bases and J gave up 0 bases, with 17 bases separating them. This CDR3 is 17 amino acids long. The CDR3 nucleotides read TGTGCCATCAGTGAGCCCCTTAATCCTAGCATCTCCTACGAGCAGTACTTC. It translates to CAISEPLNPSISYEQYF.

This clonotype came up many times. The rearrangement links TRBV5-1 to TRBJ1-2, with D maybe TRBD1 (5 bases). Deletions cut 2 bases from V and 3 bases from J, with 11 bases between. The CDR3 covers 14 residues. Looked up from germline, CDR1 is SGHRS and CDR2 is YFSETQ. CDR3 DNA: TGCGCCAGCAGCTTCAGGACCAGGGACTATGGCTACACCTTC. It is translated as CASSFRTRDYGYTF.

This clonotype was recorded once. It may be a read error: a sequence one base away is much more abundant. The V and J genes are TRBV20-1 and TRBJ2-5; D is perhaps TRBD1 (5 bases). TRBJ2-1 matches the DNA end more closely, so the J call is doubtful. CDR3 size: 15 residues. Germline CDR1 reads DFQATT; CDR2 reads SNEGSKA (reference sequence). In nucleotides, the CDR3 is TGCAGTGCTGGAGATAGCACGGCCAGGGTCAATGAGCAGTTCTTC. Translating it yields CSAGDSTARVNEQFF.

This clonotype was detected only a few times. The CDR3 protein is CSYRGYTEAFF. CDR3 coding DNA: TGCAGCTACAGGGGGTACACTGAAGCTTTCTTT. The chain uses TRBV29-1 and TRBJ1-1; 8 bases align to TRBD1. V lost 8 bases and J lost 3; bases outside the gene matches: 2. The CDR3 has 11 residues. Germline CDR1 is SQVTM and CDR2 is ANQGSEA.

This clonotype was seen many times. The CDR3 DNA sequence: TGTGCCAGCAGTTTAGGTAGCGAGTTAAGGGCAGATACGCAGTATTTT. Translation gives CASSLGSELRADTQYF. This chain joins TRBV12-3 or TRBV12-4 and TRBJ2-3, with D possibly matching TRBD2 (5 bases). V was clipped by 1 base and J by 4 bases, with 15 bases between them. The CDR3 has 16 residues.

This clonotype was seen ten or more times. The V gene is TRBV6-2 or TRBV6-3, the J gene TRBJ2-5; the match to TRBD2 covers 7 bases. Trimming removed 0 bases from V and 9 bases from J; junction bases left unmatched: 7. Germline assignment: CDR1 MNHEY and CDR2 SVGEGT. The CDR3 covers 14 residues. CDR3 nucleotides: TGTGCCAGCAGTTACTCCTATGGGGGGGTGGCCCAGTACTTC. It codes for CASSYSYGGVAQYF.

Regarding this clonotype: A much larger clone sits a single nucleotide away, making a read error possible. The rearrangement joins TRBV7-2 to TRBJ1-2; D perhaps matches TRBD1 (6 bases). The CDR3 has 14 residues. Per germline, CDR1 SGHTA and CDR2 FQGNSA. Deletions cut 8 bases from V and 2 bases from J, with 15 bases between. This CDR3 reads CASGSGGMNYGYTF. The CDR3 nucleotides read TGTGCCAGCGGCTCGGGGGGCATGAACTATGGCTACACCTTC.

This clonotype was observed at least ten times. This chain joins TRBV29-1 and TRBJ2-5; D might be TRBD2 (5 bases). This CDR3 has 13 amino acids. Looked up from germline, CDR1 is SQVTM and CDR2 is ANQGSEA. Trimming pared 0 bases from V and 4 bases from J, leaving 9 bases between. The CDR3, as DNA: TGCAGCGTTGAAGAATTTGCGGGAGAGACCCAGTACTTC. As protein: CSVEEFAGETQYF.

There are many counts of this clonotype. The chain employs TRBV27 and TRBJ2-7; D is perhaps TRBD2 (6 bases). Trimming removed 5 bases from V and 3 bases from J, with 20 bases in between. Germline V lookup: CDR1 MNHEY, CDR2 SMNVEV (reference sequence). CDR3 length equals 16 residues. The CDR3 nucleotides read TGTGCCAGCAGTGCCTCACCGGGACTCGGATTCTACGAGCAGTACTTC. Protein sequence: CASSASPGLGFYEQYF.

This clonotype was seen more than once but under ten times. This clone may be a read error of a much larger clone one base away. The chain links TRBV12-3 or TRBV12-4 to TRBJ1-1; D gene unclear. This CDR3 has 13 amino acids. Written as DNA, the CDR3 is TGTGCCAGCGCCGAGCTGGGGATCACTGAAGCTCTCTTT. This sequence encodes CASAELGITEALF.

The chain joins TRBV7-9 to TRBJ1-2; D call uncertain. CDR3 length: 14 residues. V was cut by 5 bases and J by 4 bases, with 14 bases left in between. The germline gives CDR1 SEHNR, CDR2 FQNEAQ (reference sequence). CDR3 residues: CASSQDNSGYGYTF. CDR3 nucleotides: TGTGCCAGCAGCCAAGATAACAGTGGCTATGGCTACACCTTC. Using reference TRBV7-9 and TRBJ1-2 for the parts outside the CDR3, the full variable domain is DTGVSQNPRHKITKRGQNVTFRCDPISEHNRLYWYRQTLGQGPEFLTYFQNEAQLEKSRLLSDRFSAERPKGSFSTLEIQRTEQGDSAMYLCASSQDNSGYGYTFGSGTRLTVV.

Many counts were recorded for this clonotype. A junction end diverges from the germline sequence, so it may reflect a read error. The rearrangement uses TRBV29-1 and TRBJ2-5; D ambiguous. The CDR3 contains 11 residues. CDR1 and CDR2 from the germline V gene are SQVTM and ANQGSEA. The CDR3 spells CSVGSGEAQYF. The CDR3 DNA is TGCAGCGTTGGCTCCGGAGAGGCCCAGTACTTC.

This clonotype appeared many times. This rearrangement joins TRBV7-2 to TRBJ2-1; TRBD1 matches 9 bases. After removal of 3 bases from V and 8 bases from J, the junction contained 11 bases not matched to a gene. Germline CDR1 SGHTA, CDR2 FQGNSA. The CDR3 contains 16 residues. The CDR3: CASSFRPGTGSHEQFF. As DNA, the CDR3 is TGTGCCAGCAGCTTTAGGCCCGGGACAGGGTCCCATGAGCAGTTCTTC. Variable domain in full (rest from reference TRBV7-2 and TRBJ2-1): GAGVSQSPSNKVTEKGKDVELRCDPISGHTALYWYRQSLGQGLEFLIYFQGNSAPDKSGLPSDRFSAERTGGSVSTLTIQRTQQEDSAVYLCASSFRPGTGSHEQFFGPGTRLTVL.

This clonotype occurred many times. The chain is built from TRBV5-1 and TRBJ2-3; 9 bases match TRBD2. In germline, CDR1 is SGHRS, CDR2 YFSETQ. This CDR3 is built from 16 residues. V gave up 6 bases and J gave up 4 bases; unmatched junction bases: 12. CDR3 amino acids: CASTKIAGVRADTQYF. The CDR3 DNA follows: TGCGCCAGCACAAAGATAGCGGGAGTAAGGGCAGATACGCAGTATTTT.